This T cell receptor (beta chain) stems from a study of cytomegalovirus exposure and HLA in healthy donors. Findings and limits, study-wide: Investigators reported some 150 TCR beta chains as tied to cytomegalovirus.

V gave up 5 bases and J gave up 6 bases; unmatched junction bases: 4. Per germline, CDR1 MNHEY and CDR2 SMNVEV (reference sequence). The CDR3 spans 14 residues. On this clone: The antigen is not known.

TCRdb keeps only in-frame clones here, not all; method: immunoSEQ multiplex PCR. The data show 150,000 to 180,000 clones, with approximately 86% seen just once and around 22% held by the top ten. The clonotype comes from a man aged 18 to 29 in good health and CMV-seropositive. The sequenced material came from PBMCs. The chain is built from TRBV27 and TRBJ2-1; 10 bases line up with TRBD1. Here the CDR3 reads CASSPDRGGNEQFF. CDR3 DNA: TGTGCCAGCAGTCCGGACAGGGGGGGCAATGAGCAGTTCTTC.